This entry lists 18 T cell receptor beta chains sequenced from one sample in a study of blood T cell repertoires in COVID-19. Produced via immunoSEQ multiplex PCR; TCRdb's table is partial and in-frame only. The sample yields approximately 220,000 clones, around 80% seen once. The sample was peripheral blood. All receptors come from a woman in her 50s with acute or convalescent COVID-19.

The chain is built from TRBV5-5 and TRBJ2-2, with a possible D match to TRBD1 (5 bases). The CDR3 loop spans 14 amino acids. Germline V gene data show CDR1 as SGHKS and CDR2 as YYEKEE (reference sequence). Between the trimmed V and J ends, which lost 7 bases and 0 bases, there was a span of 10 bases. CDR3 amino acids: CASSWTPNTGELFF. The CDR3 bases are TGTGCCAGCTCTTGGACACCGAACACCGGGGAGCTGTTTTTT.

The rearrangement links TRBV11-1 to TRBJ2-3; 9 bases agree with TRBD2. Trimming took 2 bases from V and 0 from J; bases not matched to a gene: 3. CDR1 and CDR2 from the germline V gene are SGHAT and FQDESV (reference sequence). The CDR3 totals 16 residues. The DNA of the CDR3 is TGTGCCAGCAGCTTAAGGACTAGCGCTAGCACAGATACGCAGTATTTT. Translation gives CASSLRTSASTDTQYF.

V gene TRBV28 combines with J gene TRBJ1-2; D is perhaps TRBD1 (6 bases). The CDR3 runs to 13 residues. The germline V gene encodes CDR1 MDHEN and CDR2 SYDVKM. V lost 6 bases and J lost 4, with 12 bases in between. The CDR3 protein is CASSQGNIYGYTF. In DNA, the CDR3 is TGTGCCAGCAGCCAGGGGAACATCTATGGCTACACCTTC.

This rearrangement joins TRBV24-1 to TRBJ2-7; tentatively, D is TRBD2 (6 bases). The length of the CDR3 is 13 residues. Trimming left V 4 bases short and J 9 bases short, with 15 bases between. Germline CDR1 reads KGHDR; CDR2 reads SFDVKD. In DNA form, the CDR3 reads TGTGCCACCAGTGAGGGGACTGGAAGAGGGCAGTACTTC. It specifies CATSEGTGRGQYF.

V and J are TRBV27 and TRBJ2-1, with a possible D match to TRBD2 (5 bases). CDR1 MNHEY and CDR2 SMNVEV come from the germline V gene (reference sequence). V lost 6 bases and J lost 2, with 11 bases in between. This CDR3 comprises 14 residues. CDR3 amino acids: CASRRGTTYNEQFF. The CDR3 DNA sequence: TGTGCCAGCAGACGGGGAACTACCTACAATGAGCAGTTCTTC.

J is TRBJ1-5 and V is TRBV5-6, with D possibly TRBD1 on 5 matching bases. Germline assignment: CDR1 SGHDT and CDR2 YYEEEE. Deletions cut 2 bases from V and 2 bases from J, with 11 bases between. There are 15 residues in the CDR3. The CDR3 nucleotides are TGTGCCAGCAGCTTCGGGTGGGGGGGCAATCAGCCCCAGCATTTT. This translates into CASSFGWGGNQPQHF. Filled out from reference TRBV5-6 and TRBJ1-5, the complete variable domain reads DAGVTQSPTHLIKTRGQQVTLRCSPKSGHDTVSWYQQALGQGPQFIFQYYEEEERQRGNFPDRFSGHQFPNYSSELNVNALLLGDSALYLCASSFGWGGNQPQHFGDGTRLSIL.

This sequence joins TRBV6-4 and TRBJ2-2, with 8 nucleotides matching TRBD2. The CDR3 is 16 amino acids. Germline V gene lookup returns CDR1 MRHNA and CDR2 SNTAGT. J gave up 7 bases and V 0 bases, and 7 bases lay outside the gene matches. The CDR3, as DNA: TGTGCCAGCAGTGACTCTAGGACTAGCTCCGTCGGGGAGCTGTTTTTT. Amino acids: CASSDSRTSSVGELFF.

The chain is built from TRBV28 and TRBJ1-2; D may be TRBD1 (5 bases). V was trimmed by 5 bases and J by 6 bases, leaving 28 bases between them. From germline, CDR1 is MDHEN and CDR2 SYDVKM. This CDR3 contains 18 residues. CDR3 protein: CASSPYPSSVISGDGYTF. Here the CDR3 DNA reads TGTGCCAGCAGTCCCTACCCCTCTTCTGTGATTTCGGGGGATGGCTACACCTTC.

This chain joins TRBV7-6 and TRBJ2-3; 7 nucleotides line up with TRBD1. Germline V gene sequence: CDR1 SGHVS, CDR2 FNYEAQ. The V and J ends lost 4 bases and 5 bases, in that order; junction bases with no gene match: 12. The CDR3 length is 16 residues. The CDR3 nucleotides are TGTGCCAGCAGCTCCCGGGACAGAAATATGATAGATACGCAGTATTTT. As protein: CASSSRDRNMIDTQYF.

The chain joins TRBV3-1 (or the pseudogene TRBV3-2) to TRBJ1-1; tentative D call: TRBD1 (6 bases). The germline V gene encodes CDR1 LGHDT and CDR2 YNNKEL (reference sequence). V gave up 6 bases and J gave up 9 bases, with 20 bases separating them. The CDR3 totals 14 residues. This CDR3 reads CASSSQGRGAKAFF. The DNA for the CDR3 is TGTGCCAGCAGTTCTCAGGGGCGAGGGGCTAAAGCTTTCTTT.

CDR3 nucleotide sequence: TGTGCCATCAGTGAGTCGAGGACTAGCGGCCCGACTAGCACAGATACGCAGTATTTT. It encodes CAISESRTSGPTSTDTQYF. This chain connects TRBV10-3 to TRBJ2-3; 10 bases match TRBD2. This CDR3 region has 19 residues. Germline V CDR1 and CDR2: ENHRY, SYGVKD. V shed 0 bases and J 0 bases; nucleotides not matched to a gene: 9.

The chain has TRBV18 and TRBJ2-5; 8 positions match TRBD2. The CDR3 has 13 residues. In germline, CDR1 is KGHSH, CDR2 LQKENI. The J segment lost 1 base and the V segment lost 7 bases, leaving 2 bases of the junction unmatched. CDR3 sequence (DNA): TGTGCCAGCTTGCGGGGGGCCCAAGAGACCCAGTACTTC. Translation: CASLRGAQETQYF.

CDR3 sequence reads: CASSSTGGGGEKLFF. CDR3 in DNA: TGTGCCAGCAGCTCCACAGGGGGCGGAGGGGAAAAACTGTTTTTT. V gene TRBV6-5 combines with J gene TRBJ1-4; TRBD1 matches at 9 bases. The CDR3 has 15 residues. Germline V lookup: CDR1 MNHEY, CDR2 SVGAGI. The V and J ends lost 6 bases and 8 bases, in that order; junction bases with no gene match: 10.

The genes are TRBV24-1 and TRBJ2-2; D gene ambiguous. V was trimmed by 4 bases and J by 1 base, leaving 9 bases between them. The CDR3 contains 15 residues. Germline CDR1 reads KGHDR; CDR2 reads SFDVKD. CDR3 sequence: CATSEPRENTGELFF. The CDR3 nucleotides are TGTGCCACCAGTGAGCCGAGAGAGAACACCGGGGAGCTGTTTTTT.

This chain uses TRBV5-1 with TRBJ2-7; the D gene is possibly TRBD1 (6 bases). CDR1 and CDR2 (germline): SGHRS, YFSETQ. V shed 2 bases and J shed 1 base, with 7 bases lying between them. There are 13 residues in the CDR3. The DNA for the CDR3 is TGCGCCAGCAGCTTCGGGACATCCTACGAGCAGTACTTC. Translation: CASSFGTSYEQYF.

As DNA, the CDR3 is TGTGCCAGCAGCCGTCAGCGGGAGCACTACAATGAGCAGTTCTTC. The encoded protein is CASSRQREHYNEQFF. The chain employs TRBV13 and TRBJ2-1; 8 bases line up with TRBD2. This CDR3 contains 15 residues. J was trimmed by 3 bases and V by 5 bases; bases with no gene match: 6. CDR1 and CDR2 (germline): PRHDT, FYEKMQ (reference sequence).

The V gene is TRBV3-1 (or the pseudogene TRBV3-2), the J gene TRBJ2-7; D unclear. V was shortened by 6 bases and J by 5 bases, with 23 bases between the two germline ends. This CDR3 has 16 amino acids. From germline, CDR1 is LGHDT and CDR2 YNNKEL (reference sequence). In DNA form, the CDR3 reads TGTGCCAGCAGTCCTCAGATAAGCAACCCTCGGGACGAGCAGTACTTC. Amino acid sequence: CASSPQISNPRDEQYF.

V gene TRBV19 combines with J gene TRBJ2-1; 8 positions agree with TRBD1. V dropped 3 bases and J dropped 6; count of bases not matched to a gene: 7. The CDR3 extends over 15 amino acids. CDR1 and CDR2 from the germline V gene are LNHDA and SQIVND (reference sequence). This CDR3 reads CASSMVGQGINEQFF. The DNA for the CDR3 is TGTGCCAGTAGTATGGTCGGACAGGGAATCAATGAGCAGTTCTTC. Together with reference TRBV19 and TRBJ2-1, the CDR3 gives the full variable domain: DGGITQSPKYLFRKEGQNVTLSCEQNLNHDAMYWYRQDPGQGLRLIYYSQIVNDFQKGDIAEGYSVSREKKESFPLTVTSAQKNPTAFYLCASSMVGQGINEQFFGPGTRLTVL.